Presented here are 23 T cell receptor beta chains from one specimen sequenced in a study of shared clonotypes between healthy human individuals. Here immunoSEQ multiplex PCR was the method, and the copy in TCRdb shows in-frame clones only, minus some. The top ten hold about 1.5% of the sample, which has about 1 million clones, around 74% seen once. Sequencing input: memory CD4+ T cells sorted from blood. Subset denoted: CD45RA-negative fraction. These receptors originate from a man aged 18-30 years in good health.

The CDR3 sequence: CASSINWGQVADTQYF. In DNA, the CDR3 is TGTGCCAGCAGCATAAACTGGGGGCAGGTCGCAGATACGCAGTATTTT. This chain links TRBV11-2 with TRBJ2-3; the D gene is possibly TRBD1 (6 bases). V was shortened by 5 bases and J by 4 bases, with 19 bases between the two germline ends. From germline, CDR1 is SGHAT and CDR2 FQNNGV. This CDR3 contains 16 residues. Full variable domain (rest looked up from reference TRBV11-2 and TRBJ2-3): EAGVAQSPRYKIIEKRQSVAFWCNPISGHATLYWYQQILGQGPKLLIQFQNNGVVDDSQLPKDRFSAERLKGVDSTLKIQPAKLEDSAVYLCASSINWGQVADTQYFGPGTRLTVL.

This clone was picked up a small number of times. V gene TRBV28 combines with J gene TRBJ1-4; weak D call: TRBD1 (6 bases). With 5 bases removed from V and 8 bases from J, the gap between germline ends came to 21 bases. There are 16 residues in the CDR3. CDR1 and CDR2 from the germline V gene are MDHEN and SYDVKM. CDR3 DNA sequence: TGTGCCAGCAGTGGCAATGGGGGCAGATCAGGCGAAAAACTGTTTTTT. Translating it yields CASSGNGGRSGEKLFF.

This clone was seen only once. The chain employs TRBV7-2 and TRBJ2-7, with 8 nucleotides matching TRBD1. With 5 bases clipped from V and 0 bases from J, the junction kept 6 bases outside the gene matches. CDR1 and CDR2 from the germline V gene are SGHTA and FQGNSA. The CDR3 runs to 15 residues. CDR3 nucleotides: TGTGCCAGCAGCACCTGGACAGGGAGCTCCTACGAGCAGTACTTC. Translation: CASSTWTGSSYEQYF.

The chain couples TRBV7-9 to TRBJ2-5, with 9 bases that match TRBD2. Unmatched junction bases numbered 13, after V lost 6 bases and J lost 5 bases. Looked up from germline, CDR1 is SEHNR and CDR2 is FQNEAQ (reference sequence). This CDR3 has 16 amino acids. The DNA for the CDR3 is TGTGCCAGCAGATCTCGGCGGGAGGGGATTATGGAGACCCAGTACTTC. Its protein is CASRSRREGIMETQYF.

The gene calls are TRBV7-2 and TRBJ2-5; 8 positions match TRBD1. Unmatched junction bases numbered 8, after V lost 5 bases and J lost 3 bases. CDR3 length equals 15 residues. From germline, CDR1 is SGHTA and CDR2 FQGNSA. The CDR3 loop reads CASSLWTTGEETQYF. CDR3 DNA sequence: TGTGCCAGCAGCCTATGGACGACAGGGGAAGAGACCCAGTACTTC.

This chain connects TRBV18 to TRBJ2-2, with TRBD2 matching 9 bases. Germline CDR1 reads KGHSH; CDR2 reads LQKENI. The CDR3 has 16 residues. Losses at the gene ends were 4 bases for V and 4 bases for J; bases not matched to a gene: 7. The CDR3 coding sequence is TGTGCCAGCTCACTAATAGCGGGGGACGTCACCGGGGAGCTGTTTTTT. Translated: CASSLIAGDVTGELFF.

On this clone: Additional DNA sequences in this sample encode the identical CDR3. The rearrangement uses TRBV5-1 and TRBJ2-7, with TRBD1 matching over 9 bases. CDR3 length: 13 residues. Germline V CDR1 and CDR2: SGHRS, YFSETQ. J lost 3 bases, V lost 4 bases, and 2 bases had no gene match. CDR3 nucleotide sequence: TGCGCCAGCAGCCCGGACAGGGGCTACGAGCAGTACTTC. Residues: CASSPDRGYEQYF.

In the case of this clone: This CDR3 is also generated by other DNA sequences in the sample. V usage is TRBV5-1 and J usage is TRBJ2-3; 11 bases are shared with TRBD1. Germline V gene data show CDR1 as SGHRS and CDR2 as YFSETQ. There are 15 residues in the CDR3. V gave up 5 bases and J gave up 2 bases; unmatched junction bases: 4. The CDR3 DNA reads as TGCGCCAGCAGTCGGGACAGGGGGGACACAGATACGCAGTATTTT. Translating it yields CASSRDRGDTDTQYF.

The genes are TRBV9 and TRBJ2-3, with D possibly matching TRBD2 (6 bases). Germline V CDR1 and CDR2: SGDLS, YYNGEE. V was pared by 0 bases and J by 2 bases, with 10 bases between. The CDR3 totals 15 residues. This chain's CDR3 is CASSVGMRDTDTQYF. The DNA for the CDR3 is TGTGCCAGCAGCGTAGGTATGCGGGACACAGATACGCAGTATTTT.

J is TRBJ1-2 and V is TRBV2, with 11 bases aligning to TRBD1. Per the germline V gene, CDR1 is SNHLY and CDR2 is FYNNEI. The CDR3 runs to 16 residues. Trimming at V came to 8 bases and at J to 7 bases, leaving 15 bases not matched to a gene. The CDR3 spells CASLTSTGTGGSGYTF. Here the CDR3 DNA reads TGTGCCAGCCTAACTTCGACCGGGACAGGGGGGTCTGGCTACACCTTC.

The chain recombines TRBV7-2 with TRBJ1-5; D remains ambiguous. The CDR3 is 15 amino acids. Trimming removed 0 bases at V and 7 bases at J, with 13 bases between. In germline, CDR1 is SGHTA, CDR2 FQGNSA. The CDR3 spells CASSLAVAGEQPQHF. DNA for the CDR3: TGTGCCAGCAGCTTAGCAGTGGCGGGCGAGCAGCCCCAGCATTTT.

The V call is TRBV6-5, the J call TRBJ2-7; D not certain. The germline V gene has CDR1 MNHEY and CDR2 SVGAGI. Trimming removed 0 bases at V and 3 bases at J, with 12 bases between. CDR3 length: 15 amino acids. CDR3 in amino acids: CASSYSAGADYEQYF. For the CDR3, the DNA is TGTGCCAGCAGTTACTCGGCAGGAGCCGACTACGAGCAGTACTTC.

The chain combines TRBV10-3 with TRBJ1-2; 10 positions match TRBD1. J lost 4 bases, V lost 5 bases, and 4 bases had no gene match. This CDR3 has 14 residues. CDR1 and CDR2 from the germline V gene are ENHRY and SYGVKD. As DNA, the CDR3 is TGTGCCATCAGTAGTGGACAGGGGGGCTATGGCTACACCTTC. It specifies CAISSGQGGYGYTF.

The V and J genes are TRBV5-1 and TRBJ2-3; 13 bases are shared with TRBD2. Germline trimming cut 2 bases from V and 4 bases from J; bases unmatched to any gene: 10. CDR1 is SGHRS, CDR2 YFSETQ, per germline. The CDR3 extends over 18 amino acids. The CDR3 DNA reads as TGCGCCAGCAGCTTCAAATACGGGACTAGCGGGACTGCAGATACGCAGTATTTT. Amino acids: CASSFKYGTSGTADTQYF.

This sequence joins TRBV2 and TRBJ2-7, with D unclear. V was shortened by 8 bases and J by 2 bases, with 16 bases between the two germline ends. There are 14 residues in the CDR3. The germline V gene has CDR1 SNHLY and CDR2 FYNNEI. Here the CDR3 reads CASYPESLAYEQYF. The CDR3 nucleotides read TGTGCCAGCTATCCAGAATCGCTAGCCTACGAGCAGTACTTC.

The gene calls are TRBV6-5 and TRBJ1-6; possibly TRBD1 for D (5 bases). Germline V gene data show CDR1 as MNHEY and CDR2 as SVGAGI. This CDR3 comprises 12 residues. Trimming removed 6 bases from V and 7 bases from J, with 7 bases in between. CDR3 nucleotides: TGTGCCAGCAGAAAGGGGAATTCACCCCTCCACTTT. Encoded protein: CASRKGNSPLHF.

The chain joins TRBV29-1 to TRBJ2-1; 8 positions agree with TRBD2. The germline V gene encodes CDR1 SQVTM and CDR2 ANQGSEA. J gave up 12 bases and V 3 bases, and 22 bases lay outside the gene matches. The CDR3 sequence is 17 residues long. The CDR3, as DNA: TGCAGCGTTGATGTGTCGGGGCTGGCGGGGGGAAAGGGGGTGCAGTTCTTC. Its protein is CSVDVSGLAGGKGVQFF.

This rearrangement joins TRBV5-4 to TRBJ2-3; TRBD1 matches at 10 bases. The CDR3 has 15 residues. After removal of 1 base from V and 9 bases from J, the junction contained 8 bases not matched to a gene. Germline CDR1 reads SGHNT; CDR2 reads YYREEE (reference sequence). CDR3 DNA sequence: TGTGCCAGCAGCTTGCCGGGACAGGGGTCGTCGACGCAGTATTTT. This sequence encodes CASSLPGQGSSTQYF.

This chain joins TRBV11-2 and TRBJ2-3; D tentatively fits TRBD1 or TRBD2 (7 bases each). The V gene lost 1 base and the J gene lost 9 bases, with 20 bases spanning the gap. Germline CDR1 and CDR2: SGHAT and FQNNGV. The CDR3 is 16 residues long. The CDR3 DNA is TGTGCCAGCAGCTTAGCCAGGGAGGGGGCAGGGTCCACGCAGTATTTT. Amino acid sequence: CASSLAREGAGSTQYF. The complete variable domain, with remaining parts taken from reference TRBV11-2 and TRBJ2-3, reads EAGVAQSPRYKIIEKRQSVAFWCNPISGHATLYWYQQILGQGPKLLIQFQNNGVVDDSQLPKDRFSAERLKGVDSTLKIQPAKLEDSAVYLCASSLAREGAGSTQYFGPGTRLTVL.

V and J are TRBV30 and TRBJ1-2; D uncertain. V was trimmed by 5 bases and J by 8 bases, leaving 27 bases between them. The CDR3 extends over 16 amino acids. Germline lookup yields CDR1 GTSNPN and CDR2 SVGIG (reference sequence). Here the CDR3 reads CAWLYSSTANLAGYTF. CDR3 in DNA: TGTGCCTGGCTCTATAGCTCGACTGCGAACTTAGCGGGCTACACCTTC.

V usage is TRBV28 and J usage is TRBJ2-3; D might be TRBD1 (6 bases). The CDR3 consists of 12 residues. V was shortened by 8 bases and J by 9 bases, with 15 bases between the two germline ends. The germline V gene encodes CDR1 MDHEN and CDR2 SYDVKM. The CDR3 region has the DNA TGTGCCAGCCAAGGGGGTTATGGCACGCAGTATTTT. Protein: CASQGGYGTQYF.

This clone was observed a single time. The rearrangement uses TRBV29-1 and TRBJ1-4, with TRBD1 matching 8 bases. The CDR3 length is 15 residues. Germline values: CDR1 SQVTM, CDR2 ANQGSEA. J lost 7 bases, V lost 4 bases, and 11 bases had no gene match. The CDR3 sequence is CSVVVSTGGGEKLFF. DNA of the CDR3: TGCAGCGTTGTGGTCTCTACAGGGGGAGGTGAAAAACTGTTTTTT.

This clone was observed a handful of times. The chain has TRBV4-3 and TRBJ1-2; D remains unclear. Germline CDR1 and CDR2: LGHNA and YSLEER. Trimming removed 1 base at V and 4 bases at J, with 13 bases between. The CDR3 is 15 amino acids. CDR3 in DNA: TGCGCCAGCAGCCAAGTTTTTGGGGAAATCTATGGCTACACCTTC. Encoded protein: CASSQVFGEIYGYTF.